This T cell receptor (beta chain) emerged from a study of shared clonotypes between healthy human individuals. The wider study: There were three CD4 naive, three CD4 memory, two CD8 naive and one CD8 memory plates per donor. Study findings and constraints: Tissue TCR repertoires likely differ from these blood-only repertoires. Non-shared clonotypes were found to have lower generation probabilities than the clonotypes that were shared by all four of the sorted-subset donors.

V was shortened by 2 bases and J by 6 bases, with 8 bases between the two germline ends. Germline lookup yields CDR1 SGHTA and CDR2 FQGTGA. This CDR3 is built from 13 residues. Libraries were prepared by immunoSEQ multiplex PCR; TCRdb keeps only in-frame clonotypes and omits some of them. The sample includes under 2.5 million clones, around 90% of them seen just once. Regarding this clone: Its matching antigen is unknown.

The chain carries TRBV7-3 and TRBJ2-1; no definite D call. The specimen sequenced was naive CD4+ T cells from PBMCs. Subset defined: CD45RA+ positively selected. This receptor was taken from a man aged 18 to 30 in good health. Some clones in this sample may be carry-over from other donors' samples. The CDR3 DNA sequence: TGTGCCAGCAGCTTAGGGTCCAGCAATGAGCAGTTCTTC. It specifies CASSLGSSNEQFF.